In its sample, the clone carrying this T cell receptor (beta chain) was seen once. This record comes from a study of blood T cell repertoires in COVID-19. At the level of the study: PBMCs, B-cell-depleted T cells, or T cells provided the cDNA or gDNA that made up the material.

The germline V and J ends were trimmed by 0 bases and 2 bases, with 9 bases remaining between them. This CDR3 has 16 amino acids. CDR1 SGHTS and CDR2 YDEGEE come from the germline V gene. The data were produced by immunoSEQ multiplex PCR, yet TCRdb's version contains in-frame clones alone and is incomplete. The data contain around 91,000 clones, around 85% of them singletons. The receptor was derived from a man of 80 years or more with acute or convalescent COVID-19. V gene TRBV5-8 combines with J gene TRBJ2-6; no clear D. Sequenced input: peripheral blood. The CDR3 coding sequence is TGTGCCAGCAGCTTGGTAATGGCCCCTGGGGCCAACGTCCTGACTTTC. Its protein product is CASSLVMAPGANVLTF.